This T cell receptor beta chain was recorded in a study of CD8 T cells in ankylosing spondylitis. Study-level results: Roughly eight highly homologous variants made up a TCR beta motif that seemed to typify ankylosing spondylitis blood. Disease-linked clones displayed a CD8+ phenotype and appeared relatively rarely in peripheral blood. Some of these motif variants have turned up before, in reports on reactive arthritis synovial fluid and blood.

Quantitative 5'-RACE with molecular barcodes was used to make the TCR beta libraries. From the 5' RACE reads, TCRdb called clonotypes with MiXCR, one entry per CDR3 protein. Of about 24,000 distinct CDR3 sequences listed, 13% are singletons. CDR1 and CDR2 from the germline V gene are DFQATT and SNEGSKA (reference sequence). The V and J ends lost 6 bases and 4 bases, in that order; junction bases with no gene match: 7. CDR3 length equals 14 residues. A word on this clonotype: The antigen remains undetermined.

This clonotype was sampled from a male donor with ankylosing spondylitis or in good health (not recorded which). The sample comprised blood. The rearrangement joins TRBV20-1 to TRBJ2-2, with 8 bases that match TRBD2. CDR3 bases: TGCAGTGCCAGGCGGGGGGCGAGCACCGGGGAGCTGTTTTTT. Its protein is CSARRGASTGELFF.